This T cell receptor beta chain was identified in a study of OX40 agonist ivuxolimab in advanced cancers. A history of autoimmune disease or systemic immunosuppression excluded patients. The method was immunoSEQ multiplex PCR; TCRdb's version includes in-frame clones alone and lacks a portion of them. The sample lists 45,000 to 55,000 clones, around 83% seen once, with roughly 9.9% in the top ten. Overall study findings and caveats: By week 6 at 0.1 to 3.0 mg/kg, blood CD4+ and CD8+ T cells had expanded clonally.

As to this clone: Its antigen is currently unknown.

The V end lost 4 bases, the J end lost 9 bases, and 31 bases lay between the germline ends. Germline loops: CDR1 MGHRA, CDR2 YSYEKL. The CDR3 consists of 19 residues. This TCR derives from an adult with an advanced solid tumor such as melanoma, head and neck, liver or kidney cancer. The source material was CD4+ or CD8+ T cells sorted from blood, sampled in a trial of the OX40 agonist ivuxolimab. The rearrangement uses TRBV4-1 and TRBJ2-1, with a possible D match to TRBD2 (7 bases). The CDR3 protein is CASSPEEGRGGRRGGEQFF. In DNA form, the CDR3 reads TGCGCCAGCAGCCCCGAGGAGGGCAGGGGCGGGAGAAGGGGCGGTGAGCAGTTCTTC.